This T cell receptor beta chain comes out of a study of PD-L1 blockade in urothelial cancer. The wider study: Analyses were performed on blood at 3 weeks after treatment start (the second dose) and at 6 weeks. Researchers found blood samples held a median of approximately 150,000 T cells.

Time point: peripheral blood 6 weeks after treatment start. V was trimmed by 4 bases and J by 5 bases, leaving 14 bases between them. Germline values: CDR1 LNHNV, CDR2 YYDKDF (reference sequence). The CDR3 is made up of 14 amino acids. This clone showed up just once. The data were produced by immunoSEQ multiplex PCR, yet TCRdb's version contains in-frame clones alone and is incomplete. The table shows 45,000 to 60,000 clones, with around nine tenths occurring only once. The sample in question was PBMCs, obtained around atezolizumab (anti-PD-L1) treatment. The genes are TRBV15 and TRBJ1-2; tentative D call: TRBD1 (5 bases). The TCR comes from a man in his sixties with urothelial cancer. DNA of the CDR3: TGTGCCACCAGCACGGACACTGGATCATATGGCTACACCTTC. The encoded protein is CATSTDTGSYGYTF.